This TCR beta chain came from a study of OX40 agonist ivuxolimab in advanced cancers. In terms of the full investigation: Ivuxolimab, which targeted the costimulatory receptor OX40 (CD134), was an agonistic, fully human IgG2 monoclonal antibody. Intravenous ivuxolimab was administered to patients every 2 weeks at six dose levels: 0.01, 0.1, 0.3, 1.5, 3 and 10 mg/kg. Of the approximately 50 dose-escalation patients, hepatocellular carcinoma was present in about 19, melanoma in around 15, renal cell carcinoma in 9 and head and neck cancer in 9. In the dose-escalation cohort, over 65% of patients were male, and the mean age was roughly 60 years, with a range of roughly 23 to 85. Patients were allowed to have had prior anti-PD-1, anti-PD-L1 or anti-CTLA-4 therapy, and 40% of the dose-escalation patients had previously received checkpoint inhibitors. Three dose-escalation patients achieved partial responses, one with hepatocellular carcinoma and two with cutaneous melanoma. Peripheral TCRbeta sequencing was intended to test whether TCR sequence diversity was altered and clonal T-cell expansion was caused by ivuxolimab. The paper reports the monotherapy dose-escalation portion (N of about 50 patients) of the phase I ivuxolimab trial.

A word on this clone: This receptor's antigen is unknown. No quality values exist for individual bases; no much larger clone is one base distant.

Genomic DNA was isolated from the sorted cells so that the TCRbeta CDR3 region could be sequenced. The immunoSEQ Assay was used for sequencing of TCRbeta CDR3 regions. The immuneACCESS repertoire file appears here via TCRdb, limited to in-frame rearrangements. These files lack a portion of the clones; in checked studies, under half of the deficit traces to unresolved V genes, and the cause of the others is not known. The sample profile shows roughly 71,000 clones; 88% of them were found once. The ten biggest clones cover approximately 0.98% of the sample. From the cysteine through the phenylalanine, the CDR3 covers 15 amino acids. The kept DNA is CDR3 alone, 45 bases in frame from the first base. CDR1 SGHNT and CDR2 YYREEE are derived from the germline V gene (reference sequence). Germline trimming amounts to 1 base on V and 4 bases on J, with 6 as the count of junction bases outside the gene matches.

Patients with autoimmune disease history or receiving systemic immunosuppression were excluded from the trial. Peripheral blood for TCR sequencing was drawn from every dose cohort at baseline, at cycle 4 day 1 and at cycle 7 day 1. Samples were obtained from an open-label, multicenter, first-in-human phase I dose-escalation trial of ivuxolimab. Adults with locally advanced or metastatic melanoma, renal cell carcinoma, hepatocellular carcinoma or head and neck squamous cell carcinoma were enrolled in the trial. CD4+ and CD8+ T cells were sorted separately from peripheral blood before TCR sequencing. The full study reports these points: Partial responders in the 0.1-3.0 mg/kg groups had among the lowest normalized peripheral clonal expansion, especially among CD8+ T cells. On average, CD8+ T cells showed more expanded clones than CD4+ T cells after ivuxolimab. The antigen specificity of the peripheral T cells that underwent clonal expansion was not determined. Low levels of normalized T-cell clonal expansion were also seen in some nonresponding patients. At doses of 0.1 to 3.0 mg/kg, clonal expansion of both CD4+ and CD8+ blood T cells was observed from baseline to week 6.

The chain is encoded by TRBV5-4 joined to TRBJ2-3; TRBD1 aligns with 7 central bases. This TCR was recovered from an adult with an advanced solid tumor such as melanoma, head and neck, liver or kidney cancer. This sample comprised CD4+ or CD8+ T cells sorted from blood, obtained in a trial of the OX40 agonist ivuxolimab. CDR3 protein: CASSLPWQGADTQYF. The DNA sequence reads TGTGCCAGCAGCTTGCCCTGGCAGGGGGCAGATACGCAGTATTTT.